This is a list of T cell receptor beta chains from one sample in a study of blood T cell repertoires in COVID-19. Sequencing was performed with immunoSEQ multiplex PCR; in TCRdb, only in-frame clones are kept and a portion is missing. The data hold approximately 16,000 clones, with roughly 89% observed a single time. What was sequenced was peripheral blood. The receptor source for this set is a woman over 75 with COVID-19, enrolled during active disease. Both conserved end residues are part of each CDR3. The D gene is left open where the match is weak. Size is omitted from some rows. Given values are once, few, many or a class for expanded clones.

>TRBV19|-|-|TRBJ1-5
CASSMGHGGNQPQHF
TGTGCCAGTAGTATGGGCCATGGTGGCAATCAGCCCCAGCATTTT
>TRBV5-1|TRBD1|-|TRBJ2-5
CASSPGQPQETQYF
TGCGCCAGCAGCCCGGGACAGCCCCAAGAGACCCAGTACTTC
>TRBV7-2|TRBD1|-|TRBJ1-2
CASSPSTPTGYGYTF
TGTGCCAGCAGCCCTAGTACGCCGACAGGGTATGGCTACACCTTC
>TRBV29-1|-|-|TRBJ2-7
CSVVQPTRSYEQYF
TGCAGCGTTGTACAGCCAACTAGGTCCTACGAGCAGTACTTC
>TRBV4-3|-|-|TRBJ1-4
CASSQSPNGQGNEKLFF
TGCGCCAGCAGCCAGTCCCCTAACGGGCAGGGTAATGAAAAACTGTTTTTT
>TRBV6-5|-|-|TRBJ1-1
CASSYSRHFTEAFF
TGTGCCAGCAGTTACTCGAGGCACTTTACTGAAGCTTTCTTT
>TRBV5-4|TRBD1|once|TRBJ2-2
CASSSTGGHTGELFF
TGTGCCAGCAGCTCGACAGGGGGACATACCGGGGAGCTGTTTTTT
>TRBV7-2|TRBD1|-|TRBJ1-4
CASSRDRGDLRLFF
TGTGCCAGCAGCCGGGACAGGGGGGACCTGCGACTGTTTTTT
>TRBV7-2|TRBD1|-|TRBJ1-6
CASSLTGTAYNSPLHF
TGTGCCAGCAGCTTAACCGGGACAGCCTATAATTCACCCCTCCACTTT
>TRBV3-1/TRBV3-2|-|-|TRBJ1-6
CASSHRTAGALHF
TGTGCCAGCAGCCACCGGACCGCCGGGGCCCTCCACTTT
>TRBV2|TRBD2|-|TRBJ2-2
CASMSGANTGELFF
TGTGCCAGCATGAGCGGGGCGAACACCGGGGAGCTGTTTTTT
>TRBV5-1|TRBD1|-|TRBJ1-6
CASSPHDRGQSYNSPLHF
TGCGCCAGCAGTCCACACGACAGGGGGCAATCCTATAATTCACCCCTCCACTTT
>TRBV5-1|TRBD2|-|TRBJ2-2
CASSLVPSGGTGELFF
TGCGCCAGCAGCTTGGTTCCCTCGGGGGGAACCGGGGAGCTGTTTTTT
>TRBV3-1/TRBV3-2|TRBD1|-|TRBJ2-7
CASSQGQGGLEEQYF
TGTGCCAGCAGCCAGGGACAGGGCGGGCTAGAGGAGCAGTACTTC
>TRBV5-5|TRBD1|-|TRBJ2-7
CASSLRTGPPYEQYF
TGTGCCAGCAGCTTACGGACAGGGCCCCCCTACGAGCAGTACTTC
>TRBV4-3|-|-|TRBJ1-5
CASSQDQRYGQPQHF
TGCGCCAGCAGCCAAGATCAGAGGTACGGTCAGCCCCAGCATTTT
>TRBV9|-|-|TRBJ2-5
CASSVAIGREGETQYF
TGTGCCAGCAGCGTAGCTATAGGGCGGGAAGGGGAGACCCAGTACTTC
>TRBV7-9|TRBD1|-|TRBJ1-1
CASSRGQGDTEAFF
TGTGCCAGCAGCCGGGGACAGGGAGACACTGAAGCTTTCTTT
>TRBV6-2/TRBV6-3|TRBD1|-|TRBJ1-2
CASSSPLTGQGNYGYTF
TGTGCCAGCAGTTCCCCATTGACGGGACAGGGGAACTATGGCTACACCTTC
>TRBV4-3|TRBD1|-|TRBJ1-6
CASSLTGTGGPWSSSPLHF
TGCGCCAGCAGCCTAACCGGGACAGGGGGCCCTTGGTCGAGTTCACCCCTCCACTTT
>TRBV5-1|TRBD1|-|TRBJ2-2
CASSFQGQGAGELFF
TGCGCCAGCAGCTTCCAAGGACAGGGGGCCGGGGAGCTGTTTTTT
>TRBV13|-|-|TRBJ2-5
CASSFFLLRGGETQYF
TGTGCCAGCAGCTTCTTCCTACTAAGGGGGGGAGAGACCCAGTACTTC
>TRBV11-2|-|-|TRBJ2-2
CASSLDHGVGELFF
TGTGCCAGCAGCTTAGATCACGGGGTGGGGGAGCTGTTTTTT
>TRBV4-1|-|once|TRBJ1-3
CASSQDELGGAYGNTIYF
TGCGCCAGCAGCCAAGATGAGTTGGGGGGGGCGTATGGAAACACCATATATTTT
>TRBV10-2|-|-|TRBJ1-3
CASSLGGGNTIYF
TGCGCCAGTTCCCTTGGAGGTGGAAACACCATATATTTT
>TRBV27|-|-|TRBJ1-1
CASSRTVDTEAFF
TGTGCCAGCAGTCGGACAGTGGACACTGAAGCTTTCTTT
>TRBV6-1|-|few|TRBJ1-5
CASSEWLNSNQPQHF
TGTGCCAGCAGTGAATGGCTGAATAGCAATCAGCCCCAGCATTTT
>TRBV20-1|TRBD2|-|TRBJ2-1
CSASGLAAIYNEQFF
TGCAGTGCTAGTGGACTAGCGGCGATCTACAATGAGCAGTTCTTC
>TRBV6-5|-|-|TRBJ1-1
CASSQQGTEAFF
TGTGCCAGCAGTCAACAGGGCACTGAAGCTTTCTTT
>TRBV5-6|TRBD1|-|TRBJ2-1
CASSFPTGDDEQFF
TGTGCCAGCAGCTTTCCGACAGGGGACGATGAGCAGTTCTTC
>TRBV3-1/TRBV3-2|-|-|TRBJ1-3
CASQQGSGNTIYF
TGTGCCAGCCAACAGGGCTCTGGAAACACCATATATTTT
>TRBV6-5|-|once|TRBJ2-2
CASSYNEGRVEELFF
TGTGCCAGCAGTTACAACGAGGGTCGGGTCGAGGAGCTGTTTTTT